This TCR beta chain was identified in a study of shared clonotypes between healthy human individuals. Study background: A few men and a couple of women, aged 18 to 49, were donors.

General study results and limits: Incomplete sequencing of sorted subsets was indicated by rarefaction despite large depth.

Using about 190 ng DNA, tens of thousands of T cell genomes, the sorted-subset replicate PCRs were run. Repertoires were generated with immunoSEQ multiplex PCR, while TCRdb's copy carries only in-frame clones and drops some. The sample shows under 1 million clones, approximately 96% of them seen only once. As for this clone: Its antigen is not identified.

Trimming cost V 3 bases and J 4 bases; bases outside gene matches: 5. The CDR3 has 15 amino acids. CDR1 and CDR2 from the germline V gene are MDHEN and SYDVKM. The naive CD8 subset, CD45RO-negative cells positively selected for CCR7, excluded terminally differentiated effector memory CD45RA+ cells. This chain joins TRBV28 and TRBJ2-2, with 7 bases identical to TRBD2. The sequencing input was naive CD8+ T cells sorted from blood. This TCR was sampled from a man aged 30-40 years in good health. Here the CDR3 DNA reads TGTGCCAGCAGTTTCGGCGGGAGTGTCACCGGGGAGCTGTTTTTT. Its protein product is CASSFGGSVTGELFF.